Below are 26 T cell receptor beta chains sequenced from a single sample in a study of cytomegalovirus exposure and HLA in healthy donors. Vbeta (60) and Jbeta (13) primers were used in the PCR. Clones were read by immunoSEQ multiplex PCR, and TCRdb kept only the in-frame ones, dropping some. The profile shows about 160,000 clones, around 81% of them singletons. What was sequenced was PBMCs. These receptors were collected from a woman aged 45-59 years in good health and CMV-seronegative.

The chain is built from TRBV4-1 and TRBJ2-5, with 8 nucleotides matching TRBD1. CDR1 MGHRA and CDR2 YSYEKL come from the germline V gene. Unmatched junction bases numbered 11, after V lost 0 bases and J lost 5 bases. This CDR3 contains 17 residues. CDR3 region: CASSQDSDSRGRETQYF. CDR3 in DNA: TGCGCCAGCAGCCAAGATTCGGATTCCAGGGGGCGGGAGACCCAGTACTTC.

The chain combines TRBV7-6 with TRBJ2-1; 8 bases line up with TRBD2. Germline V gene data show CDR1 as SGHVS and CDR2 as FNYEAQ. The J segment lost 5 bases and the V segment lost 1 base, leaving 7 bases of the junction unmatched. This CDR3 is built from 16 residues. CDR3 loop: CASSLVGSGNHNEQFF. The CDR3 nucleotides are TGTGCCAGCAGCTTAGTAGGTAGCGGGAACCACAATGAGCAGTTCTTC.

This clone was counted a few times. The gene calls are TRBV29-1 and TRBJ1-1; 9 bases are a match to TRBD1. The CDR3 spans 13 residues. Germline V gene sequence: CDR1 SQVTM, CDR2 ANQGSEA. V dropped 7 bases and J dropped 5; count of bases not matched to a gene: 8. CDR3 nucleotides: TGCAGCGCCCAACAGGGGGCACAGACTGAAGCTTTCTTT. Translating gives CSAQQGAQTEAFF.

The J gene is TRBJ2-7, the V gene TRBV29-1; D gene ambiguous. The ends were cut back, 6 bases at V and 0 bases at J, with 9 bases in the middle. This CDR3 is built from 12 residues. From germline, CDR1 is SQVTM and CDR2 ANQGSEA. The DNA of the CDR3 is TGCAGCGTCCACTTCGGCTCCTACGAGCAGTACTTC. This gives the protein CSVHFGSYEQYF.

Here the CDR3 reads CASSPPGLAGNEQFF. CDR3 in DNA: TGTGCCAGCAGCCCTCCCGGACTAGCGGGCAATGAGCAGTTCTTC. The J gene is TRBJ2-1, the V gene TRBV7-3; the match to TRBD2 covers 11 bases. The germline V gene encodes CDR1 SGHTA and CDR2 FQGTGA. V lost 5 bases to trimming and J lost 6 bases; unmatched junction nucleotides: 6. The CDR3 runs 15 residues.

This rearrangement joins TRBV5-5 to TRBJ1-2; 7 nucleotides line up with TRBD1. This CDR3 has 16 residues. V dropped 0 bases and J dropped 4; count of bases not matched to a gene: 9. From germline, CDR1 is SGHKS and CDR2 YYEKEE (reference sequence). CDR3 sequence reads: CASSLGQGGVGYGYTF. The CDR3 region has the DNA TGTGCCAGCAGCTTGGGGCAGGGGGGAGTAGGCTATGGCTACACCTTC. The complete variable domain, with remaining parts taken from reference TRBV5-5 and TRBJ1-2, reads DAGVTQSPTHLIKTRGQQVTLRCSPISGHKSVSWYQQVLGQGPQFIFQYYEKEERGRGNFPDRFSARQFPNYSSELNVNALLLGDSALYLCASSLGQGGVGYGYTFGSGTRLTVV.

This sequence joins TRBV4-3 and TRBJ1-4; 7 bases agree with TRBD1. Germline CDR1 reads LGHNA; CDR2 reads YSLEER. V was pared by 3 bases and J by 2 bases, with 3 bases of the junction left unmatched. This CDR3 region has 15 residues. CDR3 nucleotides: TGCGCCAGCAGCCATACAGGGGATACTAATGAAAAACTGTTTTTT. It codes for CASSHTGDTNEKLFF.

The chain carries TRBV28 and TRBJ2-5; 9 nucleotides align to TRBD1. The junction had 7 bases not matched to a gene; V was cut back by 5 bases and J by 6 bases. This CDR3 is built from 14 residues. Germline CDR1 is MDHEN and CDR2 is SYDVKM. The CDR3 spells CASSPGTGLKTQYF. The CDR3 DNA sequence: TGTGCCAGCAGTCCCGGGACAGGGCTAAAGACCCAGTACTTC.

The CDR3 here is CASSLVGQGSYEQYF. The CDR3, as DNA: TGTGCCAGCAGCTTGGTGGGACAGGGCTCCTACGAGCAGTACTTC. The V and J genes are TRBV5-4 and TRBJ2-7, with TRBD1 identical over 9 bases. Germline V gene sequence: CDR1 SGHNT, CDR2 YYREEE (reference sequence). V lost 0 bases and J lost 0; bases outside the gene matches: 1. The CDR3 consists of 15 residues.

This clone was observed a few times. This chain links TRBV18 with TRBJ2-1, with 8 nucleotides matching TRBD2. The CDR3 has 15 residues. V trimming: 3 bases; J trimming: 12 bases; junction bases outside the gene matches: 13. Germline-derived CDR1 and CDR2 are KGHSH and LQKENI. The CDR3 loop reads CASSPTSATPEGQFF. In DNA, the CDR3 is TGTGCCAGCTCACCGACTAGCGCTACCCCCGAAGGGCAGTTCTTC.

The chain employs TRBV5-4 and TRBJ2-5; D is possibly TRBD2 (6 bases). Trimming took 5 bases from V and 1 from J, leaving 15 bases between them. CDR3 length: 15 residues. Germline assignment: CDR1 SGHNT and CDR2 YYREEE (reference sequence). CDR3 in DNA: TGTGCCAGCAGTTCCAGCGGGTTACTCCAAGAGACCCAGTACTTC. Protein: CASSSSGLLQETQYF.

The chain has TRBV4-3 and TRBJ2-7; the match to TRBD1 covers 12 bases. The CDR3 runs to 16 residues. In germline, CDR1 is LGHNA, CDR2 YSLEER. V shed 1 base and J 5 bases; nucleotides not matched to a gene: 6. The CDR3 DNA sequence: TGCGCCAGCAGCCAAGGGGGGACAGGGGGCTACCACGAGCAGTACTTC. This encodes CASSQGGTGGYHEQYF.

The V and J genes are TRBV13 and TRBJ1-2; no clear D. The germline V gene has CDR1 PRHDT and CDR2 FYEKMQ (reference sequence). This CDR3 is built from 14 residues. V was cut by 3 bases and J by 3 bases, with 11 bases left in between. The CDR3 nucleotides are TGTGCCAGCAGCTTGTACGGGAGTTACTATGGCTACACCTTC. This sequence encodes CASSLYGSYYGYTF.

The rearrangement links TRBV7-6 to TRBJ1-1; D not resolved. The CDR3 spans 13 residues. V was cut by 5 bases and J by 3 bases, with 10 bases left in between. The germline V gene encodes CDR1 SGHVS and CDR2 FNYEAQ. CDR3 loop: CASSPELDTEAFF. The CDR3 DNA sequence: TGTGCCAGCAGCCCGGAGCTGGACACTGAAGCTTTCTTT.

This chain connects TRBV2 to TRBJ2-5; D not certain. In germline, CDR1 is SNHLY, CDR2 FYNNEI. V was pared by 4 bases and J by 4 bases, with 4 bases between. This CDR3 is built from 11 residues. The CDR3 coding sequence is TGTGCCAGCAGTGCGGGAGAGACCCAGTACTTC. Translated: CASSAGETQYF.

This chain connects TRBV28 to TRBJ1-1; tentatively, D is TRBD1 (6 bases). Trimming took 5 bases from V and 4 from J, leaving 20 bases between them. CDR1 and CDR2 from the germline V gene are MDHEN and SYDVKM. The CDR3 sequence is 16 residues long. The CDR3 DNA is TGTGCCAGCAGTATAACAGGGTTCACGAAGGGCACTGAAGCTTTCTTT. Protein: CASSITGFTKGTEAFF.

The chain carries TRBV28 and TRBJ2-6; D not certain. CDR3 length: 15 amino acids. From germline, CDR1 is MDHEN and CDR2 SYDVKM. V was shortened by 7 bases and J by 0 bases, with 10 bases between the two germline ends. The CDR3 spells CASKPRSSGANVLTF. DNA for the CDR3: TGTGCCAGCAAACCTCGGTCCTCTGGGGCCAACGTCCTGACTTTC.

This clone has only a few counts. The genes are TRBV11-2 and TRBJ2-7; possibly TRBD1 for D (7 bases). Germline V gene sequence: CDR1 SGHAT, CDR2 FQNNGV. The length of the CDR3 is 15 residues. Trimming removed 6 bases from V and 6 bases from J, with 21 bases in between. The CDR3 sequence: CASSQETGQTSEQYF. The CDR3 nucleotides read TGTGCCAGCAGTCAAGAAACGGGACAGACTAGCGAGCAGTACTTC.

This clone turned up a few times. V usage is TRBV5-8 and J usage is TRBJ2-5; 9 nucleotides align to TRBD2. Germline CDR1 SGHTS, CDR2 YDEGEE. V lost 4 bases to trimming and J lost 1 base; unmatched junction nucleotides: 5. The CDR3 extends over 15 amino acids. Here the CDR3 reads CASSAGLASQETQYF. CDR3 DNA sequence: TGTGCCAGCAGCGCGGGACTAGCCTCCCAAGAGACCCAGTACTTC.

V gene TRBV6-5 combines with J gene TRBJ1-5; no firm D call. Germline loops: CDR1 MNHEY, CDR2 SVGAGI. Deletions cut 5 bases from V and 5 bases from J, with 16 bases between. The CDR3 consists of 15 residues. Here the CDR3 reads CASSLGGQPYQPQHF. The CDR3 nucleotides are TGTGCCAGCAGTCTTGGAGGGCAGCCCTATCAGCCCCAGCATTTT.

This clone was detected a few times. The J gene is TRBJ1-4, the V gene TRBV13, with 9 bases that match TRBD1. The CDR3 has 14 residues. Germline V gene sequence: CDR1 PRHDT, CDR2 FYEKMQ (reference sequence). V was clipped by 5 bases and J by 7 bases; unmatched bases: 5. The CDR3 spells CASSQTGGSEKLFF. The CDR3 nucleotides are TGTGCCAGCAGCCAGACAGGGGGAAGTGAAAAACTGTTTTTT.

This clone was counted only a few times. The gene calls are TRBV2 and TRBJ1-2, with D unresolved. The length of the CDR3 is 14 residues. Trimming removed 6 bases at V and 3 bases at J, with 14 bases between. Germline V gene sequence: CDR1 SNHLY, CDR2 FYNNEI. DNA of the CDR3: TGTGCCAGCAGACCCCGAGGCCCCGACTATGGCTACACCTTC. It codes for CASRPRGPDYGYTF.

This chain uses TRBV29-1 with TRBJ2-7; TRBD1 aligns across 10 bases. Germline V gene data show CDR1 as SQVTM and CDR2 as ANQGSEA. The CDR3 runs 11 residues. Trimming removed 6 bases from V and 6 bases from J; junction bases left unmatched: 2. CDR3 protein: CSVGQGREQYF. In DNA, the CDR3 is TGCAGCGTGGGACAGGGGCGCGAGCAGTACTTC.

The chain links TRBV6-1 to TRBJ2-5; TRBD1 aligns across 9 bases. The J call may be incorrect, as the DNA end agrees better with TRBJ2-7. Germline V gives CDR1 MNHNS, CDR2 SASEGT. This CDR3 comprises 15 residues. The CDR3 DNA is TGTGCCAGCAGCTACATACAGGGGGCCACCTACGAGCAGTACTTC. Translated, it gives CASSYIQGATYEQYF.

This chain's CDR3 is CASSLQGYGYTF. The CDR3 nucleotides are TGTGCCAGCAGCCTCCAGGGGTATGGCTACACCTTC. The chain is built from TRBV16 and TRBJ1-2, with D possibly matching TRBD1 (6 bases). The CDR3 has 12 amino acids. Germline V gives CDR1 KGHSY, CDR2 FQNENV. V was clipped by 4 bases and J by 5 bases, with 8 bases between them.

This sequence joins TRBV6-8 and TRBJ1-1; no firm D call. There are 10 residues in the CDR3. From germline, CDR1 is MNHGY and CDR2 SAAAGT. V was clipped by 4 bases and J by 11 bases, with 8 bases between them. CDR3 DNA sequence: TGTGCCAGCAGTTGGAGGACGGCTTTCTTT. This sequence encodes CASSWRTAFF.